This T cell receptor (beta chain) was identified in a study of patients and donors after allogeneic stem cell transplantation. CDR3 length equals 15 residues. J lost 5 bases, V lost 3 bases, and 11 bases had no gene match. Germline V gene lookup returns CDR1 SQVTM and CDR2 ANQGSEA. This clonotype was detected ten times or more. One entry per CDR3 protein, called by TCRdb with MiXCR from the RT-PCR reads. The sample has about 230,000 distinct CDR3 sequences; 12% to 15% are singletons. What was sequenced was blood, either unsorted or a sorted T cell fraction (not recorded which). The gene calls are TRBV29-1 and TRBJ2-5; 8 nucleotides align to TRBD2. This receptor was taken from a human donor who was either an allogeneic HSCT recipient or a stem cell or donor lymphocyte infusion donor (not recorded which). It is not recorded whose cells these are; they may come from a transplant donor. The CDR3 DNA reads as TGCAGCGTTGAGCTAGCGGGCGTGGGGGGTGAGACCCAGTACTTC. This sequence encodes CSVELAGVGGETQYF.